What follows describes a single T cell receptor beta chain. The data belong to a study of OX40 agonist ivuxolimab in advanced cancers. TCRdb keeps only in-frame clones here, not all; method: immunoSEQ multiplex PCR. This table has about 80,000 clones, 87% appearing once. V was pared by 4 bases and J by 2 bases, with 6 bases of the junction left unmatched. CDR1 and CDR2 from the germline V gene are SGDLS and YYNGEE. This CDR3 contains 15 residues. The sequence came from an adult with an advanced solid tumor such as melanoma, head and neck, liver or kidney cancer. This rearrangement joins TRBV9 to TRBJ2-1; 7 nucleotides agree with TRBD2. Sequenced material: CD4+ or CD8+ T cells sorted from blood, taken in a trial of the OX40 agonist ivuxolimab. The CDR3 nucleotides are TGTGCCAGCAGCCCTCGGGCGGGGGCCTACAATGAGCAGTTCTTC. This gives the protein CASSPRAGAYNEQFF.